Many counts were recorded for the clone carrying this T cell receptor (beta chain). Its antigen remains unknown. This entry comes from a study of CD8 T cells in ankylosing spondylitis. Study observations and caveats: Some motif variants were previously reported in reactive arthritis synovial fluid and blood. Roughly eight highly homologous variants made up a TCR beta motif that seemed to typify ankylosing spondylitis blood.

The V gene lost 4 bases and the J gene lost 12 bases, with 10 bases spanning the gap. The CDR3 contains 11 residues. The germline V gene encodes CDR1 ENHRY and CDR2 SYGVKD. TCRdb processed the 5' RACE reads anew with MiXCR; each CDR3 protein has one entry. The sample includes roughly 170,000 distinct CDR3 sequences, around a tenth of them seen just once. The TCR originated in a female donor with ankylosing spondylitis or in good health (not recorded which). Sequenced input: blood, either unsorted or a sorted T cell fraction (not recorded which). This rearrangement joins TRBV10-3 to TRBJ2-1; D is unclear. In DNA form, the CDR3 reads TGTGCCATCAGTGGCGACGGGTGGCAGTTCTTC. Translated, it gives CAISGDGWQFF.